This T cell receptor beta chain appears in the sequencing data of a study of blood T cell repertoires in COVID-19. At the level of the study: The origin of the acute and convalescent COVID-19 samples was the United States, Italy and Spain. T cells, B-cell-depleted T cells, or PBMCs provided the cDNA or gDNA that served as material.

The CDR3 sequence is 14 residues long. Germline V lookup: CDR1 SGDLS, CDR2 YYNGEE. V was shortened by 4 bases and J by 5 bases, with 10 bases between the two germline ends. Original data processing: Cell counts per sample came from amplifying reference gene primers. Method: immunoSEQ multiplex PCR; TCRdb's copy keeps in-frame clones and lacks some. V and J calls and clone size are copied from that table; D and trimming were computed from the DNA. The table records approximately 110,000 clones, approximately 70% of them present only once. The TCR comes from a human donor with acute or convalescent COVID-19. The donor label of this sample is uncertain. V is TRBV9 and J is TRBJ1-6, with a possible D match to TRBD1 (5 bases). Sequencing input: peripheral blood. The CDR3 sequence is CASSPQVNNSPLHF. CDR3 in DNA: TGTGCCAGCAGCCCACAGGTTAATAATTCACCCCTCCACTTT.